This TCR beta chain was obtained from a study of human T cells and chemical hapten exposure (dated by TCRdb to the early 2020s). Study-wide context: For sensitization, 2% DPC in acetone was applied to a roughly 2 cm by roughly 2 cm area of upper inner arm skin. Throughout the study period of around 24 weeks, patients also received therapeutic DPC doses to the scalp every week. Most of the patients in the cohort were female, and the cohort covered alopecia areata with under or over 50% scalp involvement, alopecia totalis and alopecia universalis. This study followed changes in the peripheral blood TCR repertoire in vivo during primary and secondary sensitization of alopecia patients to the hapten diphenylcyclopropenone (DPC). Patient blood was sampled pre-sensitization (week 0) and at 2, 6 and about 24 weeks after DPC sensitization. Patch testing on the upper back used Finn chambers containing 0.01% DPC, with scoring done after 6 days according to International Contact Dermatitis Research Group standards. Blood for TCR sequencing was provided by twenty-nine alopecia patients at one to four time points (pre-sensitization, 2, 6 and 24 weeks). Libraries were combined into a pool for sequencing, and differences in TCR yield between samples came mainly from small differences in library volumes within the pool. On the study overall, not on this receptor specifically: Patch test score correlated positively with the number of PT1 expanded TCRs, reaching significance at thresholds 8, 16 and 32 but not at 4. Repeated subsampling changed both the strength of the expansion versus patch-test correlation and the threshold at which the correlation became significant. All patients had alopecia, a presumed autoimmune disease, so their immune response might differ from that of healthy individuals. Compared with pre-sensitization or healthy control sets, expanded TCRs formed significantly more large CDR3 similarity clusters, which is consistent with antigen-driven responses. DPC sensitization did not change how many TCRs were above 1 in 1000 frequency, and no evidence was found of alterations in global repertoire structure.

This clonotype was found a few times. No antigen is known for it. No base qualities exist here, and no much larger clone lies one base off it. V lost 0 bases and J lost 2 bases, and the count of bases not matched to a germline gene is 6. The CDR3 covers 17 residues, taking in both the cysteine and the phenylalanine. Only CDR3 DNA remains: 51 bases, in frame from the first base. CDR1 and CDR2 are read off the germline V gene as MNHEY and SVGAGI. Libraries were constructed by RACE. The instrument given in TCRdb is NextSeq 500. Library preparation attached unique molecular identifiers to individual cDNA molecules for quantitative, reproducible TCR counting. Both TCR alpha and TCR beta chains were sequenced from each blood RNA sample. As for the original processing: Samples had a median of roughly 87,000 TCRs, with a range from roughly 20,000 to 690,600. V, J and CDR3 annotation of the TCR reads was performed with the Decombinator software suite. To make PS versus PT1 abundance plots, every sample was subsampled to the same number of TCRs (28,000). Expanded TCRs were defined as absent before sensitization and observed at least eight times at the 2-week time point. The public sequencing data were trimmed at Q25 with fastp and processed into clonotypes with MiXCR by TCRdb, which kept only in-frame beta chains. Rows are combined by CDR3 protein, so each entry shows the most common genes and DNA. What appears here as the V and J calls and clone size reflects TCRdb's work, not the paper's. The sample includes about 100,000 distinct CDR3 sequences, with under 12% observed a single time. Roughly 2.4% of the sample is held by the ten biggest clonotypes.

The time point label corresponds to: patch test 1, 2 weeks after DPC sensitization. The treatment or condition tag for this specimen amounts to: therapeutic diphenylcyclopropenone sensitization with weekly scalp DPC. At each patch-test visit, blood was drawn before the patch test was applied. To be eligible, patients had to be aged 18 to 70, diagnosed with alopecia and judged suitable for DPC therapy, while pregnant patients were excluded. Total RNA was extracted from unfractionated whole blood that had been collected in Tempus Blood RNA tubes. The receptor comes from a man aged 35-49 years with alopecia areata. Some clones in this sample may be carry-over from other donors' samples. The receptor chain draws on TRBV6-5 and TRBJ2-1, and TRBD1 aligns with 8 junction nucleotides. Sequenced here: whole blood, sampled in connection with sensitization to the hapten diphenylcyclopropenone (DPC). The encoded CDR3 is CASSYSRTGIPYNEQFF. The DNA reads as follows: TGTGCCAGCAGTTACTCCCGGACAGGGATTCCCTACAATGAGCAGTTCTTC.